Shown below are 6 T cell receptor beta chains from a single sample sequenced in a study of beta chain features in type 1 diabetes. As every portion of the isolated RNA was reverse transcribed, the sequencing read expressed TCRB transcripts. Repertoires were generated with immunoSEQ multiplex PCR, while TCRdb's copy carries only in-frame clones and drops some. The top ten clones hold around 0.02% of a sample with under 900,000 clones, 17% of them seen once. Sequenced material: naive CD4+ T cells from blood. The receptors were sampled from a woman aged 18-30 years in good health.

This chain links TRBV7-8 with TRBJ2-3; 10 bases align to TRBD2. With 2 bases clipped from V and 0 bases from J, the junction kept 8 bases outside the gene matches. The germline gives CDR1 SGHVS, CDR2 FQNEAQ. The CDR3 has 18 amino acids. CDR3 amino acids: CASSLRSSGRLSTDTQYF. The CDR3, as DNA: TGTGCCAGCAGCTTACGGAGTAGCGGGAGGCTAAGCACAGATACGCAGTATTTT.

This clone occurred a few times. The CDR3 spells CASSPEAGTGRQPQHF. The CDR3 nucleotides are TGTGCCAGCAGCCCAGAGGCCGGGACAGGGAGGCAGCCCCAGCATTTT. This chain uses TRBV28 with TRBJ1-5; 9 bases fit TRBD1. J lost 7 bases, V lost 6 bases, and 13 bases had no gene match. The CDR3 has 16 amino acids. Germline CDR1 and CDR2: MDHEN and SYDVKM.

CDR3 in DNA: TGTGCCAGCTCACCACCTGAACTATACGAGCAGTACTTC. Its translation is CASSPPELYEQYF. The V gene is TRBV18, the J gene TRBJ2-7; no reliable D call. This CDR3 has 13 amino acids. Germline CDR1 is KGHSH and CDR2 is LQKENI. V lost 0 bases and J 4 bases, leaving 7 bases between the germline ends.

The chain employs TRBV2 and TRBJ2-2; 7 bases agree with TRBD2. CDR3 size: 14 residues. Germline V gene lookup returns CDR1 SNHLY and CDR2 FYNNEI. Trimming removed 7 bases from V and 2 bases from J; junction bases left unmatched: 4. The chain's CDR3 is CASMRLANTGELFF. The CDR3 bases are TGTGCCAGCATGCGACTAGCTAACACCGGGGAGCTGTTTTTT.

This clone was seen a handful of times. CDR3 sequence: CAISGRSGQGVDTQYF. CDR3 bases: TGTGCCATCAGTGGCCGTTCGGGACAGGGAGTAGATACGCAGTATTTT. This rearrangement joins TRBV10-3 to TRBJ2-3; TRBD1 matches 9 bases. The CDR3 has 16 residues. Germline V lookup: CDR1 ENHRY, CDR2 SYGVKD. V lost 4 bases and J lost 5; bases outside the gene matches: 10.

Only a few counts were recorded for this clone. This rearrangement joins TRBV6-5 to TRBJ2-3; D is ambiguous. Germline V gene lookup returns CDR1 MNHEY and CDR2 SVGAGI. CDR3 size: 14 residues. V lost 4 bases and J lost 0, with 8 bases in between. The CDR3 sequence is CASSLSASTDTQYF. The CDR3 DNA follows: TGTGCCAGCAGTTTGAGTGCTAGCACAGATACGCAGTATTTT.